The present entry profiles one TCR beta chain with its context. What it binds is unknown. V lost 5 bases to trimming and J lost 2 bases; unmatched junction nucleotides: 8. Germline assignment: CDR1 PRHDT and CDR2 FYEKMQ (reference sequence). There are 16 residues in the CDR3. These data originate in a study of beta chain features in type 1 diabetes. Study context: Patients looked much like healthy donors when it came to age, gender and cell yields.

Whole-study results and caveats: Any PCR bias toward short templates would affect both groups alike. Cells that show high TCR expression could be over-represented by cDNA sequencing.

Each of the sorted populations had a purity greater than 98%. Of the isolated RNA, all was reverse transcribed, and so the sequenced material was expressed TCRB transcripts. The repertoire was sequenced with immunoSEQ multiplex PCR; TCRdb's copy has only in-frame clones and lacks some. The repertoire holds hundreds of thousands of clones, roughly 31% seen once, with around 0.065% in the top ten. This receptor was obtained from a man between 18 and 29 years old in good health. This chain links TRBV13 with TRBJ2-1; TRBD2 aligns across 8 bases. The sequencing input was naive CD4+ T cells from blood. This CDR3 is CASSLTGLVPYNEQFF. The CDR3 DNA reads as TGTGCCAGCAGCCTCACGGGACTAGTTCCCTACAATGAGCAGTTCTTC.